The sequence of this T cell receptor gamma chain was determined in a study of Vδ1+ human thymocytes. Alphabeta T cells were depleted, then CD3+ Vdelta1+ Vdelta2- thymocytes were FACS-sorted. Sorted Vdelta1+ thymocytes were about 97% to 99.6% pure. Study-wide results and caveats: Unexpected Vdelta2 sequences could cause misinterpretation of bulk repertoire data. In the thymus, TRG and TRD repertoires looked highly polyclonal with Gaussian CDR3 lengths. Unlike peripheral blood Vdelta1+ controls, thymic delta-chain sequences included approximately 21% Vdelta2 and few Vdelta3.

Sequences come from RNA converted to cDNA by reverse transcription. The CDR3 regions were amplified by multiplex PCR from V-gene primers to a constant-region primer. TCRdb re-called clones from the multiplex PCR reads using CATT. Of tens of thousands of gamma-chain clones in the sample, 12% to 15% were seen once. CDR1 and CDR2 from the germline V gene are EGSNGY and YDSYNSKV. The CDR3 runs to 15 residues. J was trimmed by 4 bases and V by 0 bases; bases with no gene match: 9. To note about this clone: Its target is unknown.

The sequence came from a child less than two years old who had congenital heart surgery. Sequenced: Vdelta1+ gamma-delta thymocytes from the thymus. Subset specified: FACS-sorted CD3+ TCRalphabeta- TCRVdelta1+ TCRVdelta2- thymocytes. This rearrangement joins TRGV2 to TRGJ1 or TRGJ2. CDR3 nucleotide sequence: TGTGCCACCTGGGACGGGCCACGTTTATATTATAAGAAACTCTTT. Translating it yields CATWDGPRLYYKKLF.